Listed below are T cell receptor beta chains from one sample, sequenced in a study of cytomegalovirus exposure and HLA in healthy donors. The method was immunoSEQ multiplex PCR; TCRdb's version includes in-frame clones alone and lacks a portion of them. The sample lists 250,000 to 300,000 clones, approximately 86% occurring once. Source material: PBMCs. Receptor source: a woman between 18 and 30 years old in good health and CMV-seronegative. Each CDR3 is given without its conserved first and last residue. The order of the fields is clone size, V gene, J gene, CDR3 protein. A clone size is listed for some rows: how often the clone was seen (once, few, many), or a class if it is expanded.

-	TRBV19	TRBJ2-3	ASSIVWRRLGDTQY
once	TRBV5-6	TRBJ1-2	ASSLQGTGGPDFYGYT
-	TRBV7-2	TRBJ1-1	ASSLGTDEAF
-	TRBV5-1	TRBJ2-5	ASSWVGWQKEREQETQY
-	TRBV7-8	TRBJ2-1	ASSSRTGTSGRNEQF
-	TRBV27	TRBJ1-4	ASSPVQGGREKLF
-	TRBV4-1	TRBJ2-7	ASSQKREPYEQY
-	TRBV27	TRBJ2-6	ASSFWGAGANVLT
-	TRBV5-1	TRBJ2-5	ASSFRDRGRTQY
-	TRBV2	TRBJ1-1	ASRQGLNTEAF
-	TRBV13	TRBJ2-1	ASSTLAGGWSEQF
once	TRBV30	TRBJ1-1	AWGRAWDNDLEAF
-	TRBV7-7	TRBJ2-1	ASSLDRTGASGHNEQF
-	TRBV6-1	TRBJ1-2	ASSEASGNVGYT
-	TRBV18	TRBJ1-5	ASSPPPVSNQPQH
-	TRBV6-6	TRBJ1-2	ASSRGQGADGYT
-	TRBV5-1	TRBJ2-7	ASSRLPRDRGRDEQY
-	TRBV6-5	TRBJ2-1	ASSPSAEGFDEQF
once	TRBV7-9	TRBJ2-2	ASRAGTVGGELF
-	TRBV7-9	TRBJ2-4	ASSLKGRAKNIQY
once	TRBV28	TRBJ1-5	ASGQGANQPQH
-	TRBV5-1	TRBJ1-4	ASSLRTANEKLF
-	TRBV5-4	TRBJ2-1	ASSGRGGAGNEQF
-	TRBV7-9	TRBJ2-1	ASSGTKGQF
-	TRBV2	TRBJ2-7	ASSGGRQYEQY
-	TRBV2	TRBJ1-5	ASSEAAEGNQPQH
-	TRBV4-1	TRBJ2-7	ASSPTDRGYEQY
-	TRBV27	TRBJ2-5	ASSLLAPRYQETQY
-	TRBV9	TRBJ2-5	ASSSGGTQY
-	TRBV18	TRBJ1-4	ASSVGAQGEKLF
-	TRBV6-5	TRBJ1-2	ASSLALGREGYT
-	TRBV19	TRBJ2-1	ASSPTGSNEQF
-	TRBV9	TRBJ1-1	ASSVGSWLAEAF
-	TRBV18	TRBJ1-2	ASSQPTGDGYT
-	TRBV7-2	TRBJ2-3	ASSFRLADTQY
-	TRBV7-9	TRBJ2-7	ASSASGTGAEQY
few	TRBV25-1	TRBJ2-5	ASSIQAGVAETQY
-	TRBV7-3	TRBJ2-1	ASSVRQGANEQF
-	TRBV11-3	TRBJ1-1	ASSLGWGQGAF
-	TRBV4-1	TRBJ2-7	ASSHPRDEQY
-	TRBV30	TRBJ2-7	AWTRDRVDYEQY
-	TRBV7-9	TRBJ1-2	ASSLEGGANYGYT
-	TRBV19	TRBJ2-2	ASSIRGNTGELF
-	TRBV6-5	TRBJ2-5	ASSYGGRNQETQY
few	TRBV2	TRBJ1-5	ASSEGVNQPQH
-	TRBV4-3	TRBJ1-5	ASSQGEGVQPQH
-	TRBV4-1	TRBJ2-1	ASSQERGGVSYNEQF
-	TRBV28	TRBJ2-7	ASGRSGTGR